The 15 T cell receptor beta chains reported below all come from one sample, sequenced in a study of T-cell reconstitution after alpha-beta-depleted transplantation in children. Unique molecular identifiers were built into the TCRbeta library. MiXCR was run by TCRdb on the PCR reads, yielding one entry per CDR3 protein. Among 350,000 to 500,000 distinct CDR3 sequences listed, roughly 44% were seen once. The specimen comprised PBMCs, sampled before TCRalphabeta/CD19-depleted stem cell transplant. The receptor set was obtained from a girl aged 2 to 10 with aplastic anemia, due to receive a stem cell transplant.

The chain is built from TRBV29-1 and TRBJ2-1; perhaps D is TRBD1 or TRBD2 (5 bases each). Between the trimmed V and J ends, which lost 4 bases and 2 bases, there was a span of 18 bases. This CDR3 has 16 residues. CDR1 is SQVTM, CDR2 ANQGSEA, per germline. The CDR3 DNA reads as TGCAGCGTTGTTGGGGGTGAGGGGAGCCCCTACAATGAGCAGTTCTTC. This encodes CSVVGGEGSPYNEQFF.

A single count supports this clonotype. The chain joins TRBV20-1 to TRBJ1-1; D is unresolved. In germline, CDR1 is DFQATT, CDR2 SNEGSKA (reference sequence). V lost 2 bases and J lost 5, with 12 bases in between. This CDR3 is 13 amino acids long. The CDR3 sequence: CSARRFSDTEAFF. The CDR3 nucleotides read TGCAGTGCTAGAAGGTTCTCCGATACTGAAGCTTTCTTT.

This sequence joins TRBV27 and TRBJ1-2, with D possibly TRBD1 on 5 matching bases. This CDR3 has 15 residues. V lost 6 bases, J lost 4 bases, and 18 bases lay in between. Germline CDR1 MNHEY, CDR2 SMNVEV (reference sequence). The CDR3 region is CASSWARDPPYGYTF. CDR3 sequence (DNA): TGTGCCAGCAGCTGGGCCAGGGACCCTCCCTATGGCTACACCTTC.

This sequence joins TRBV20-1 and TRBJ2-1; 9 nucleotides align to TRBD2. The CDR3 contains 12 residues. CDR1 and CDR2 from the germline V gene are DFQATT and SNEGSKA (reference sequence). V was clipped by 6 bases and J by 5 bases; unmatched bases: 2. CDR3 region: CSALAGNNEQFF. DNA of the CDR3: TGCAGTGCCCTAGCGGGGAACAATGAGCAGTTCTTC.

This clonotype was seen repeatedly, ten times or more. The chain employs TRBV5-1 and TRBJ1-1; D uncertain. V was trimmed by 4 bases and J by 0 bases, leaving 19 bases between them. The CDR3 length is 17 residues. Germline assignment: CDR1 SGHRS and CDR2 YFSETQ. This CDR3 reads CASSPTIPLNMNTEAFF. For the CDR3, the DNA is TGCGCCAGCAGCCCCACCATACCACTGAACATGAACACTGAAGCTTTCTTT.

The V call is TRBV27, the J call TRBJ2-1; D is tentatively TRBD1 or TRBD2 (5 bases each). CDR1 is MNHEY, CDR2 SMNVEV, per germline (reference sequence). V was shortened by 3 bases and J by 7 bases, with 19 bases between the two germline ends. The CDR3 covers 16 residues. CDR3 nucleotide sequence: TGTGCCAGCAGTTTCCACCGGGACGGATCTCGAAATGAGCAGTTCTTC. It specifies CASSFHRDGSRNEQFF.

This clonotype is a singleton in its sample. This chain connects TRBV7-9 to TRBJ2-1; 7 bases are shared with TRBD1. Germline CDR1 reads SEHNR; CDR2 reads FQNEAQ (reference sequence). Trimming at V came to 5 bases and at J to 4 bases, leaving 11 bases not matched to a gene. CDR3 length: 16 residues. The CDR3, as DNA: TGTGCCAGCAGCCCTACGGGACAGAGAGAGTACAATGAGCAGTTCTTC. Translated: CASSPTGQREYNEQFF.

The J gene is TRBJ2-5, the V gene TRBV12-3 or TRBV12-4, with 7 bases matching TRBD2. The CDR3 covers 12 residues. Losses at the gene ends were 6 bases for V and 4 bases for J; bases not matched to a gene: 2. In DNA form, the CDR3 reads TGTGCCAGCAGGGCGGGGGTAGAGACCCAGTACTTC. This gives the protein CASRAGVETQYF.

This clonotype was detected a few times. This chain links TRBV20-1 with TRBJ2-7; D may be TRBD2 (5 bases). V dropped 2 bases and J dropped 3 bases, with 11 bases sitting between them. CDR3 size: 13 residues. Looked up from germline, CDR1 is DFQATT and CDR2 is SNEGSKA (reference sequence). CDR3 protein: CSARSGESYEQYF. CDR3 sequence (DNA): TGCAGTGCTAGATCCGGGGAAAGCTACGAGCAGTACTTC.

With regard to this clonotype: A much larger clone lies one base from this, so it may be a read error. The rearrangement joins TRBV29-1 to TRBJ1-1; TRBD1 is a possible D gene (5 bases). Trimming shortened V by 5 bases and J by 1 base, and 8 bases separated the two germline ends. Germline CDR1 and CDR2: SQVTM and ANQGSEA. The CDR3 is 12 amino acids. DNA of the CDR3: TGCAGCGTTCAACAGGAGAACACTGAAGCTTTCTTT. Translation gives CSVQQENTEAFF.

The chain employs TRBV20-1 and TRBJ2-1; D unclear. CDR1 DFQATT and CDR2 SNEGSKA come from the germline V gene (reference sequence). V lost 0 bases to trimming and J lost 2 bases, with 8 bases between them. The CDR3 has 14 residues. The CDR3 DNA sequence: TGCAGTGCTAGAGACCCTGGGCCCTACAATGAGCAGTTCTTC. As protein: CSARDPGPYNEQFF.

The table lists this clonotype with many counts. The gene calls are TRBV3-1 and TRBJ1-3; D ambiguous. V lost 5 bases, J lost 0 bases, and 5 bases lay in between. Germline CDR1 and CDR2: LGHDT and YNNKEL (reference sequence). The CDR3 totals 13 residues. The CDR3 DNA follows: TGTGCCAGCAGCTCGATCTCTGGAAACACCATATATTTT. It is translated as CASSSISGNTIYF.

This clonotype occurred many times. The rearrangement joins TRBV7-2 to TRBJ2-1, with 8 positions matching TRBD1. CDR1 SGHTA and CDR2 FQGNSA come from the germline V gene. The CDR3 contains 15 residues. V shed 1 base and J 4 bases; nucleotides not matched to a gene: 3. For the CDR3, the DNA is TGTGCCAGCAGCTTAGGGCAGGGGGCTTACAATGAGCAGTTCTTC. It yields the protein CASSLGQGAYNEQFF.

For this clonotype: A clone one base away is much larger, so this may be a read error. The chain is built from TRBV2 and TRBJ2-7; the D is unclear. Germline V gene lookup returns CDR1 SNHLY and CDR2 FYNNEI. The length of the CDR3 is 14 residues. The CDR3 loop reads CANSEQESVREQYF. The CDR3 DNA follows: TGTGCCAACAGTGAGCAGGAGTCAGTACGTGAGCAGTACTTC. Full variable domain (rest looked up from reference TRBV2 and TRBJ2-7): EPEVTQTPSHQVTQMGQEVILRCVPISNHLYFYWYRQILGQKVEFLVSFYNNEISEKSEIFDDQFSVERPDGSNFTLKIRSTKLEDSAMYFCANSEQESVREQYFGPGTRLTVT.

The chain carries TRBV12-3 or TRBV12-4 and TRBJ2-7; possible D gene TRBD1, 6 bases. This CDR3 contains 15 residues. V was pared by 6 bases and J by 5 bases, with 20 bases between. The CDR3 DNA follows: TGTGCCAGCAGCCCACAGGGAATCTTAATTAACGAGCAGTACTTC. This gives the protein CASSPQGILINEQYF.